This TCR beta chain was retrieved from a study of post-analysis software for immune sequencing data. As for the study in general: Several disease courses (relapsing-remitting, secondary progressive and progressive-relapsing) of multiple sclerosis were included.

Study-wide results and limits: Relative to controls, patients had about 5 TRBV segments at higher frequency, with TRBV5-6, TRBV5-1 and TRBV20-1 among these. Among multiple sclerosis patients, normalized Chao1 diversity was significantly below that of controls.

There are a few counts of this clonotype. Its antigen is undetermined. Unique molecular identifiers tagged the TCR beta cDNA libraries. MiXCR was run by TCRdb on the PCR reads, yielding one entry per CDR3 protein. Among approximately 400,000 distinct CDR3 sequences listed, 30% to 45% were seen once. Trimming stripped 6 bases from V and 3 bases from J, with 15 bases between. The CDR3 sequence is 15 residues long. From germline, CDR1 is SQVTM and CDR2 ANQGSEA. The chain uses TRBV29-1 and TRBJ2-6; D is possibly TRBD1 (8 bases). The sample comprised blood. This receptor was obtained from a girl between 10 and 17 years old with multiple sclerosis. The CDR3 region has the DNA TGCAGCGTGAAACAGGGGGGGAATGGGGCCAACGTCCTGACTTTC. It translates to CSVKQGGNGANVLTF.